A selection of T cell receptor beta chains follows, all from one sample in a study of Ad26.COV2.S vaccination and SARS-CoV-2 variants. Data came from immunoSEQ multiplex PCR; TCRdb stores just in-frame clones and leaves some out. The table has 300,000 to 400,000 clones, over 80% seen once. The sample was peripheral blood, taken in a trial of Ad26.COV2.S vaccine versus placebo. The receptors stem from a person between 18 and 60 years old who received the Ad26.COV2.S COVID-19 vaccine or a placebo. CDR3s include the opening cysteine and the closing phenylalanine or tryptophan.

j_gene: TRBJ2-7
v_gene: TRBV15
CDR3aa: CATESRGRSSYEQYF

j_gene: TRBJ1-1
v_gene: TRBV27
CDR3aa: CASAQGLNTEAFF

j_gene: TRBJ1-1
v_gene: TRBV18
CDR3aa: CASSPPQGLNTEAFF

j_gene: TRBJ1-6
v_gene: TRBV6-1
CDR3aa: CASSEVPGDGSPLHF

j_gene: TRBJ1-1
v_gene: TRBV5-1
CDR3aa: CASSYRDEAFF

j_gene: TRBJ2-3
v_gene: TRBV29-1
CDR3aa: CSVEGDTASAQYF

j_gene: TRBJ1-1
v_gene: TRBV27
CDR3aa: CASKSSRRGLFGNTEAFF

j_gene: TRBJ1-1
v_gene: TRBV10-2
CDR3aa: CASLTGVDTEAFF

j_gene: TRBJ2-5
v_gene: TRBV11-3
CDR3aa: CASSPLLGGLGETQYF

j_gene: TRBJ2-1
v_gene: TRBV5-1
CDR3aa: CASSSNRGTSGYNEQFF

j_gene: TRBJ1-2
v_gene: TRBV5-6
CDR3aa: CASSALDRRYNYGYTF